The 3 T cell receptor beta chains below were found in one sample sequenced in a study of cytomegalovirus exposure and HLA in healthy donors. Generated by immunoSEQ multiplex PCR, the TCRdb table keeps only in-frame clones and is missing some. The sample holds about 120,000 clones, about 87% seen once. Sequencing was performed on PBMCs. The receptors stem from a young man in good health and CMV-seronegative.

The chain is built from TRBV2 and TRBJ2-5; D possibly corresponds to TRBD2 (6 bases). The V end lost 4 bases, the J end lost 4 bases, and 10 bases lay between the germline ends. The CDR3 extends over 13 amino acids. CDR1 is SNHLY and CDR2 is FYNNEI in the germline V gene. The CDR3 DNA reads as TGTGCCAGCAGTGTCCCGGGGGTAGAGACCCAGTACTTC. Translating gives CASSVPGVETQYF.

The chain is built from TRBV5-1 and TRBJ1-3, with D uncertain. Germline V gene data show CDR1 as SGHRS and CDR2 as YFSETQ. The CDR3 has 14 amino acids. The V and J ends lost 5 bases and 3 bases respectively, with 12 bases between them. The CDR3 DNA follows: TGCGCCAGCAGTATGCGATTCGGTGGAAACACCATATATTTT. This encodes CASSMRFGGNTIYF.

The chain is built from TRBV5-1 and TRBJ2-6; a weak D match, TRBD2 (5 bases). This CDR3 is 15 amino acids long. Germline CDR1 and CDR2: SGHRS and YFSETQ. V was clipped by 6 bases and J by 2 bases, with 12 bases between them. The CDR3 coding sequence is TGCGCCAGCAAAGACCCGCGGGCTGGGGCCAACGTCCTGACTTTC. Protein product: CASKDPRAGANVLTF.